The clone carrying this T cell receptor (beta chain) was seen only a few times. Its antigen is currently unknown. This specimen belongs to a study of cytomegalovirus exposure and HLA in healthy donors. Study-wide context: Early release data held around 82 million unique TCRs from HLA-typed donors. Whole-study results and caveats: Later analysis identified 15,000 to 20,000 TCR beta sequences associated with HLA alleles, using a false discovery rate threshold of 0.05.

The V gene lost 5 bases and the J gene lost 2 bases, with 11 bases spanning the gap. The germline V gene has CDR1 PRHDT and CDR2 FYEKMQ (reference sequence). CDR3 length: 14 amino acids. With 60 Vbeta and 13 Jbeta primers, the PCR was carried out. Clones were read by immunoSEQ multiplex PCR, and TCRdb kept only the in-frame ones, dropping some. The profile shows roughly 150,000 clones, approximately 73% of them singletons. What was sequenced was PBMCs. V is TRBV13 and J is TRBJ2-3; D gene ambiguous. This receptor was taken from a man aged 30 to 39 in good health and CMV-seropositive. In DNA, the CDR3 is TGTGCCAGCAGCCCCCCTTTGGCCACAGATACGCAGTATTTT. It codes for CASSPPLATDTQYF.